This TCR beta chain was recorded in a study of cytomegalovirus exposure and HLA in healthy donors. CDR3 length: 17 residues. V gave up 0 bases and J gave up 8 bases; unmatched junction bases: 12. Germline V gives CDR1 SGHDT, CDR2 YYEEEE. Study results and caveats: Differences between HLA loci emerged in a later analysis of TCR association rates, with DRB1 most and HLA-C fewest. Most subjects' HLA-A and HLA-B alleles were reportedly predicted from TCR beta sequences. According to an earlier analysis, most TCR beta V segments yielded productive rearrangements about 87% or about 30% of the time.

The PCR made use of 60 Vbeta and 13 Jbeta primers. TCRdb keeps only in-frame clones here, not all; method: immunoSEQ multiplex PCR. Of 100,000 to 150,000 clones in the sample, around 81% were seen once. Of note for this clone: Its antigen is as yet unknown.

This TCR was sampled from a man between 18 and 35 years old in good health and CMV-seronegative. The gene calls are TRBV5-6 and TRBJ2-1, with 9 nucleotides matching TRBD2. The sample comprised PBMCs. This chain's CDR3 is CASSLVLAGNPSYEQFF. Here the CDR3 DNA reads TGTGCCAGCAGCTTGGTGCTAGCGGGGAATCCTTCGTATGAGCAGTTCTTC.